These T cell receptor beta chains were read from a single sample in a study of blood T cells in healthy people across ages. TCRdb analysed the 5' RACE reads with MiXCR anew, one entry per CDR3 protein. The sample contains 2 million or so distinct CDR3 sequences, roughly 50% of which appear only once. Sequencing was carried out using blood. The origin of the receptors is a middle-aged woman in good health. The CDR3 runs from the conserved cysteine through the conserved F or W. The order of the fields is J gene, V gene, clone size, D gene, CDR3 DNA, CDR3 protein. A D gene is named only where the DNA matches it firmly. Expanded clones are given a class, and other clones once, few, many or no size at all.

TRBJ2-5	TRBV7-2	few	TRBD2	TGTGCCAGCAGCTCGACTAGCCGCCGAGAGACCCAGTACTTC	CASSSTSRRETQYF
TRBJ1-4	TRBV28	-	-	TGTGCCAGCAGTTTATTTGGCGGACGAAAACTGTTTTTT	CASSLFGGRKLFF
TRBJ2-3	TRBV20-1	-	-	TGCAGTGCTAGAGATGCGGGGCGCAGCACAGATACGCAGTATTTT	CSARDAGRSTDTQYF
TRBJ2-5	TRBV20-1	-	-	TGCAGTGCTAGCTCAACCACCCGGGGGCCGCAAGAGACCCAGTACTTC	CSASSTTRGPQETQYF
TRBJ2-5	TRBV7-2	-	TRBD1	TGTGCCAGCAGTGAACAGGGGCCCCAGTACTTC	CASSEQGPQYF
TRBJ1-2	TRBV7-8	-	TRBD1	TGTGCCAGCAGCTCCGTAGGGACAGGGGTCTATGGCTACACCTTC	CASSSVGTGVYGYTF
TRBJ1-1	TRBV4-2	-	-	TGTGCCAGCAGCCAAGCATGGGGGGCAGCGAACACTGAAGCTTTCTTT	CASSQAWGAANTEAFF
TRBJ2-5	TRBV18	few	-	TGTGCCAGCTCACCACTGATTGGGTCGGCCAGGATGGAGACCCAGTACTTC	CASSPLIGSARMETQYF
TRBJ1-2	TRBV24-1	once	TRBD1	TGTGCCACCAGTGAGGACGGACAGGGTATCTATGGCTACACCTTC	CATSEDGQGIYGYTF
TRBJ2-4	TRBV28	-	-	TGTGCCAGCAGTTTAGGTGTTTCTTTAGCCAAAAACATTCAGTACTTC	CASSLGVSLAKNIQYF
TRBJ1-1	TRBV18	-	-	TGTGCCAGCTCGTTTTCTCAGGTCGACACTGAAGCTTTCTTT	CASSFSQVDTEAFF
TRBJ2-5	TRBV7-3	-	-	TGTGCCAGCAGCTTAATGGCAGGGTCGGGAGAGACCCAGTACTTC	CASSLMAGSGETQYF
TRBJ1-2	TRBV6-6	few	-	TGTGCCAGCTACGGTCTTAACTATGGCTACACCTTC	CASYGLNYGYTF
TRBJ2-1	TRBV3-1	few	-	TGTGCCAGCAGCCAGGGGGCCGCTTACAATGAGCAGTTCTTC	CASSQGAAYNEQFF
TRBJ2-1	TRBV9	few	-	TGTGCCAGCAGCGTAGATATGGGCAGGGGGGATGAGCAGTTCTTC	CASSVDMGRGDEQFF
TRBJ2-1	TRBV14	-	-	TGTGCCAGCAGCCAAGATCAAATAGCTTCCTCCTACAATGAGCAGTTCTTC	CASSQDQIASSYNEQFF
TRBJ2-3	TRBV27	-	-	TGTGCCAGCAGTTTTGGGGGACATACGCAGTATTTT	CASSFGGHTQYF
TRBJ2-5	TRBV20-1	few	-	TGCAGTGCTACAGACTGGGACCAAGAGACCCAGTACTTC	CSATDWDQETQYF
TRBJ2-1	TRBV5-1	-	TRBD2	TGCGCCAGCAGCTCTCAAGCCAGCCTAGCGGGGGTTGACAATGAGCAGTTCTTC	CASSSQASLAGVDNEQFF
TRBJ2-7	TRBV7-2	few	-	TGTGCCAGCAGCTTAGTTTTTGACAGGTCCTACGAGCAGTACTTC	CASSLVFDRSYEQYF
TRBJ1-1	TRBV24-1	-	-	TGTGCCACCAGTGCCCCGGGGTTTCGGGAAGCTTTCTTT	CATSAPGFREAFF
TRBJ2-5	TRBV3-1	few	-	TGTGCCAGCAGCCTTTCGGAGGAGGGCCGCCAAGAGACCCAGTACTTC	CASSLSEEGRQETQYF